Listed below are T cell receptor beta chains from one sample, sequenced in a study of blood T cell repertoires in COVID-19. Sequencing was performed with immunoSEQ multiplex PCR; in TCRdb, only in-frame clones are kept and a portion is missing. The repertoire holds some 15,000 clones, about 90% seen once, with about 4.5% in the top ten. Sequencing was carried out using peripheral blood. The origin of the receptors is a man aged 55 to 69 with active COVID-19. Each CDR3 is given with its conserved first and last residue. A D gene is named only where the DNA matches it firmly. The size entry is marked missing in some rows and otherwise reads once, few, many or a size class.

j_call clone_size d_call v_call cdr3_nt cdr3_aa
TRBJ1-5 - - TRBV12-5 TGTGCTAGTGGTTTGATGTCCGTCGAATCAGCCCAGCATTTT CASGLMSVESAQHF
TRBJ2-2 - TRBD2 TRBV19 TGTGCCAGTAAGGAACTAGCGGGGCGGGGTCCAAACACCGGGGAGCTGTTTTTT CASKELAGRGPNTGELFF
TRBJ1-1 once TRBD1 TRBV29-1 TGCAGCGTTCGACAGGGGGTAGGGAGCACTGAAGCTTTCTTT CSVRQGVGSTEAFF
TRBJ1-2 - TRBD1 TRBV5-1 TGCGCCAGCAGGTCTTCCGGGACAGGGGTTTTTAGTAACTATGGCTACACCTTC CASRSSGTGVFSNYGYTF
TRBJ2-1 - TRBD2 TRBV6-2/TRBV6-3 TGTGCCAGCAGCAACACGGGGGGGGTTTTAATCCTTGAGCAGTTCTTC CASSNTGGVLILEQFF
TRBJ2-2 once - TRBV5-1 TGCGCCAGCAGCTTTGTTGACGGCGGGGCCGGGGAGCTGTTTTTT CASSFVDGGAGELFF
TRBJ1-3 once - TRBV19 TGTGCCAGTAGTTCTCCATCAGGGGCTGGAAACACCATATATTTT CASSSPSGAGNTIYF
TRBJ2-2 - TRBD2 TRBV20-1 TGCAGTGCAAGTAGCGGGGGGGCGGGAGACACCGGGGAGCTGTTTTTT CSASSGGAGDTGELFF
TRBJ2-1 - TRBD1 TRBV19 TGTGCCAGTAGTATACCGACAGGGGGCAGCAATGAGCAGTTCTTC CASSIPTGGSNEQFF
TRBJ1-2 - TRBD1 TRBV3-1/TRBV3-2 TGTGCCAGCAGCCATCGGACAGGGGAATATGGCTACACCTTC CASSHRTGEYGYTF
TRBJ2-2 - - TRBV19 TGTGCCAGTAGTATACCCGGCAGGGAGAACACCGGGGAGCTGTTTTTT CASSIPGRENTGELFF
TRBJ1-1 - TRBD1 TRBV7-3 TGTGCCAGCAGCGAGACAGGGATGAACACTGAAGCTTTCTTT CASSETGMNTEAFF
TRBJ2-5 - TRBD2 TRBV5-1 TGCGCCAGCAGCTTGGAGCTAGCGGGAAACGTGGCCCAGTACTTC CASSLELAGNVAQYF
TRBJ1-1 - - TRBV13 TGTGCCAGCAGCTTAGAAGCGGGGGCCACTGAAGCTTTCTTT CASSLEAGATEAFF
TRBJ2-2 - - TRBV11-2 TGTGCCAGCAGCTTAGATCTGGGGGGGGGACACCGGGAGCTGTTTTTT CASSLDLGGGHRELFF
TRBJ2-7 few TRBD2 TRBV4-1 TGCGCCAGCAGCCAGCTAGCGGGGGTACTCTACGAGCAGTACTTC CASSQLAGVLYEQYF
TRBJ2-5 - - TRBV11-2 TGTGCCAGCAGCCCGGGGTTGGCTCAAGAGACCCAGTACTTC CASSPGLAQETQYF
TRBJ2-3 - TRBD1 TRBV4-2 TGTGCCAGCAGCCAAGAATTGTTATGGACAGGGTCCACAGATACGCAGTATTTT CASSQELLWTGSTDTQYF
TRBJ2-1 once - TRBV28 TGTGCCAGCAGTCCCCAAGATCGGCAGCGGGATGAGCAGTTCTTC CASSPQDRQRDEQFF
TRBJ2-6 - - TRBV5-4 TGTGCCAGCAGCTTGACCCGGGACACGAGCTCTGGGGCCAACGTCCTGACTTTC CASSLTRDTSSGANVLTF
TRBJ1-2 - - TRBV10-3 TGTGCCATCAGCCCGGGGGAATCGGGCTATGGCTACACCTTC CAISPGESGYGYTF
TRBJ2-3 - TRBD2 TRBV7-9 TGTGCCAGCAGCTTAGCTAGCGGGACGAGCACAGATACGCAGTATTTT CASSLASGTSTDTQYF
TRBJ1-4 - - TRBV5-5 TGTGCCAGCATCTGGGGGATCGGACAGATTGCAACTAATGAAAAACTGTTTTTT CASIWGIGQIATNEKLFF
TRBJ2-1 - TRBD2 TRBV9 TGTGCCAGCAGCGTATTCAGCGGGGGGCCCCAGGGTGAGCAGTTCTTC CASSVFSGGPQGEQFF
TRBJ2-7 - TRBD1 TRBV7-9 TGTGCCAGCAGTCTGGGACAGGGGGAAATCTACGAGCAGTACTTC CASSLGQGEIYEQYF
TRBJ1-6 - TRBD1 TRBV2 TGTGCCAGCAGTCCAACCGACAGGGGAAATTCACCCCTCCACTTT CASSPTDRGNSPLHF
TRBJ2-2 - TRBD1 TRBV29-1 TGCAGCGTGGGGACAGGGGGTAACACCGGGGAGCTGTTTTTT CSVGTGGNTGELFF
TRBJ1-1 - TRBD1 TRBV29-1 TGCAGCGTTGGGACAGGGACGGTCACTGAAGCTTTCTTT CSVGTGTVTEAFF
TRBJ2-7 - TRBD1 TRBV27 TGTGCCAGCAGTTTAAGTAGGGGGCATGACGAGCAGTACTTC CASSLSRGHDEQYF
TRBJ1-1 - TRBD1 TRBV4-1 TGCGCCAGCAGCCGAAGAGGTGAGGGGGCGCGGACTGAAGCTTTCTTT CASSRRGEGARTEAFF
TRBJ1-1 - - TRBV4-1 TGCGCCAGCAGCCAAGTCCGAGTAACTGAAGCTTTCTTT CASSQVRVTEAFF
TRBJ1-3 - TRBD1 TRBV19 TGTGCCAGTAGTCCCCAGACAGGGGGCGGTGGAAACACCATATATTTT CASSPQTGGGGNTIYF
TRBJ2-7 - TRBD1 TRBV6-5 TGTGCCAGCAGTTACTCGGGACAGGGGGCCTCCTACGAGCAGTACTTC CASSYSGQGASYEQYF
TRBJ1-1 - - TRBV9 TGTGCCAGCAGCGTAGAGGGGGTTGCTGAAGCTTTCTTT CASSVEGVAEAFF
TRBJ2-7 once TRBD2 TRBV11-2 TGTGCCAGCAGAAGGACGGCTAGCGGGAAACTCGAGCAGTACTTC CASRRTASGKLEQYF
TRBJ1-2 few TRBD1 TRBV5-6 TGTGCCAGCAGCTTCGGACAGGGGGCCTATGGCTACACCTTC CASSFGQGAYGYTF